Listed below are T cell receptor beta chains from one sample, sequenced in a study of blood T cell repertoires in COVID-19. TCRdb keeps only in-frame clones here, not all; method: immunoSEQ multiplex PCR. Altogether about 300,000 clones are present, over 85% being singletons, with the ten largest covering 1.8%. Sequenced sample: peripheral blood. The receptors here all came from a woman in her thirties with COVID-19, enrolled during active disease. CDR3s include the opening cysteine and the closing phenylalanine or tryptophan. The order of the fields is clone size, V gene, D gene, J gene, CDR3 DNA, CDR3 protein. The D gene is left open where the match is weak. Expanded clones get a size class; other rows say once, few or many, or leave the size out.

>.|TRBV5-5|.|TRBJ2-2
TGTGCCAGCAGCTCCTACACCGGGGAGCTGTTTTTT
CASSSYTGELFF
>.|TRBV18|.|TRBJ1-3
TGTGCCAGCTCACAGGACAGCTCTGGAAACACCATATATTTT
CASSQDSSGNTIYF
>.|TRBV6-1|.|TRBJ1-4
TGTGCCAGCAGTGAAGCTCGGTCAACTAATGAAAAACTGTTTTTT
CASSEARSTNEKLFF
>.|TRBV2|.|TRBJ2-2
TGTGCCAGCAGTGAACAGGCCACCGGGGAGCTGTTTTTT
CASSEQATGELFF
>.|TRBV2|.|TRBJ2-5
TGTGCCAGCAGTATGGCAGTCCAAGAGACCCAGTACTTC
CASSMAVQETQYF
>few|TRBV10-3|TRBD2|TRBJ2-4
TGTGCCATCAGTGATCGGGGGGGCGGAAACATTCAGTACTTC
CAISDRGGGNIQYF
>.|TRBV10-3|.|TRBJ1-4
TGTGCCATCAAAGGACAGATTTATGAAAAACTGTTTTTT
CAIKGQIYEKLFF
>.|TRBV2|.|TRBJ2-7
TGTGCCAGCAGTGATTACGGCTACGAGCAGTACTTC
CASSDYGYEQYF
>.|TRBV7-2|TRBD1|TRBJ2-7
TGTGCCAGCAGCTGGGGGACAGGCACCTACGAGCAGTACTTC
CASSWGTGTYEQYF
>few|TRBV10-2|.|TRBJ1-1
TGCGCCACCAATGGGGGGGGTGAAGCTTTCTTT
CATNGGGEAFF
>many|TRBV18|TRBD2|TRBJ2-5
TGTGCCAGCTCACCGTCGGGACTAGCGGGGGGTCAGGAGACCCAGTACTTC
CASSPSGLAGGQETQYF
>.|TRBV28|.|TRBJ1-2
TGTGCCAGCAGTCCCGGGGATGGCTATGGCTACACCTTC
CASSPGDGYGYTF
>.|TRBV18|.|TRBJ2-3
TGTGCCAGCTCACCGGGGCTAGGCTCAGATACGCAGTATTTT
CASSPGLGSDTQYF
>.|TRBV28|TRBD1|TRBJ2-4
TGTGCCAGCAGTTTCAGGGGGCCTCAAAACATTCAGTACTTC
CASSFRGPQNIQYF
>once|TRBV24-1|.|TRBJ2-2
TGTGCCACCAGTGATTTGCAGGGTGAAAGCGGGGAGCTGTTTTTT
CATSDLQGESGELFF
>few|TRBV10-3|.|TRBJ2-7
TGTGCCATCAGTGCCTATAGGGGAAGTTCCTACGAGCAGTACTTC
CAISAYRGSSYEQYF
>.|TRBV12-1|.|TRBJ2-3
TGTGCCAGCAGCTCAACTCTAGCGGGGGGGCCGGGGAGCACAGATACGCAGTATTTT
CASSSTLAGGPGSTDTQYF
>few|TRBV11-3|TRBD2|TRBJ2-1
TGTGCCAGCAGCTTAGGCAGTAGCGGGGGGGCTAGATACAATGAGCAGTTCTTC
CASSLGSSGGARYNEQFF
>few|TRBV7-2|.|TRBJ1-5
TGTGCCAGCAGCCACGGGGGGCCCTCGGACGAGCCCCAGCATTTT
CASSHGGPSDEPQHF
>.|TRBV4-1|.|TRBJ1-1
TGCGCCAGCAGCCAAGAACGGGGGATGGGTGCTTTCTTT
CASSQERGMGAFF
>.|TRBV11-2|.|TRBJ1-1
TGTGCCAGCAGCTTAGGCGGGGGGTTGAAAGAAGCTTTCTTT
CASSLGGGLKEAFF
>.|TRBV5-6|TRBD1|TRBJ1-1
TGTGCCAGCAGCTTGGTTGTGGACAGGATGAACACTGAAGCTTTCTTT
CASSLVVDRMNTEAFF
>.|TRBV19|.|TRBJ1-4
TGTGCCAGTAGTATCCGGTGGGCTGAAAAACTGTTTTTT
CASSIRWAEKLFF
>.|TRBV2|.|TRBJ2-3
TGTGCCAGCTCCAGGGCTCCAGATACGCAGTATTTT
CASSRAPDTQYF
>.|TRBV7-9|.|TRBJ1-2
TGTGCCAGCAGCCCCGACAGGTTTGATGGCTACACCTTC
CASSPDRFDGYTF
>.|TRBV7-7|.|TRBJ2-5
TGTGCTAGCAGCCCCGTCCCGGGGAGACAAGAGACCCAGTACTTC
CASSPVPGRQETQYF
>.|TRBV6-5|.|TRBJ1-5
TGTGCCAGCAGTAGGGGAACCGGACAGCATCAGCCCCAGCATTTT
CASSRGTGQHQPQHF
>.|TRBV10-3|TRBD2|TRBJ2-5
TGTGCCATCAGTGAGCAACTAGCGGGGGAAGAGACCCAGTACTTC
CAISEQLAGEETQYF
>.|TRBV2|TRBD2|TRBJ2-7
TGTGCCAGCAGGGACAAGCGGGGCAACTCCTACGAGCAGTACTTC
CASRDKRGNSYEQYF
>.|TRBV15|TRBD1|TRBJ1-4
TGTGCCACCAGCGGGGACAGGTCCTTGGGTGAAAAACTGTTTTTT
CATSGDRSLGEKLFF
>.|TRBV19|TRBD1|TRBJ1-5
TGTGCCAGTAGTGACCAGGGGGCGGTCAATCAGCCCCAGCATTTT
CASSDQGAVNQPQHF
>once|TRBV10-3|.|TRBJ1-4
TGTGCCATCAGTGAGGGCTGCTGTGGTGAAAAACTGTTTTTT
CAISEGCCGEKLFF
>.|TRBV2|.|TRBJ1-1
TGTGCCAGCAGTGATCCCGGGAGGTTCCTAGCTTTCTTT
CASSDPGRFLAFF
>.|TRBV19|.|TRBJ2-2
TGTGCCAGTACCCCAACAGGAGCCGGGGAGCTGTTTTTT
CASTPTGAGELFF
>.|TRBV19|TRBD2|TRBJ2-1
TGTGCCAGTAGTCAAACTAGCGGGGGTTACAATGAGCAGTTCTTC
CASSQTSGGYNEQFF
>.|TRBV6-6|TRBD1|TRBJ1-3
TGTGCCAGCAGTTACCCCCGGGCAGGGGGCAGGTACACCATATATTTT
CASSYPRAGGRYTIYF
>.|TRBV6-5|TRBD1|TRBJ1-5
TGTGCCAGCAGCCCGACAGGGTCTGGCAATCAGCCCCAGCATTTT
CASSPTGSGNQPQHF
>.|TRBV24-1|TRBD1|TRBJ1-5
TGTGCCACCAGTGATCCAGGGGGCTCGGGGCAGCCCCAGCATTTT
CATSDPGGSGQPQHF
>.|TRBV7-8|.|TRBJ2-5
TGTGCCAGCAGCTCCGCGCGGACCCAGTACTTC
CASSSARTQYF